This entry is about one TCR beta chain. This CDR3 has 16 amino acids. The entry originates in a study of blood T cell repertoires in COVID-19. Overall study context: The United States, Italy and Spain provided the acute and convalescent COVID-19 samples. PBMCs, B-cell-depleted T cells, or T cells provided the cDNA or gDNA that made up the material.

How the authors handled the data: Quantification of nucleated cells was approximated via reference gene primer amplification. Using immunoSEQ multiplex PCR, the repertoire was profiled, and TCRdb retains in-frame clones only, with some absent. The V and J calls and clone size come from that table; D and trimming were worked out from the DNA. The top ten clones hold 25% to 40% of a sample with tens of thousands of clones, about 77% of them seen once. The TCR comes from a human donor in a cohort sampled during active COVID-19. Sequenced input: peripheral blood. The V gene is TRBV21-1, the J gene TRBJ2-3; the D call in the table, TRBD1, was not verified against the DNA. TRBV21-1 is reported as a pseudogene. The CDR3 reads CASSKGRTGGRDTQYF. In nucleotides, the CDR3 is TGTGCCAGCAGCAAAGGACGGACAGGGGGTAGGGATACGCAGTATTTT.